This TCR beta chain was captured in a study of T cell changes during pregnancy in multiple sclerosis. This clone was recorded once. The table came from immunoSEQ multiplex PCR; TCRdb's copy has only in-frame clones and leaves some out. The table includes about 31,000 clones, 80% to 90% detected once. The sequencing here drew on CD8+ T cells from peripheral blood mononuclear cells, taken in the first trimester of pregnancy. The receptor was derived from a female donor with multiple sclerosis, enrolled in a pregnancy study.

As DNA, the CDR3 is TGTGCCAGCAGAGTAGCCGCTAGCGGGAGTACCTACGAGCAGTACTTC. Its protein product is CASRVAASGSTYEQYF. V usage is TRBV2 and J usage is TRBJ2-7; TRBD2 aligns across 10 bases. With 6 bases clipped from V and 2 bases from J, the junction kept 10 bases outside the gene matches. Germline V gene sequence: CDR1 SNHLY, CDR2 FYNNEI. The CDR3 covers 16 residues.